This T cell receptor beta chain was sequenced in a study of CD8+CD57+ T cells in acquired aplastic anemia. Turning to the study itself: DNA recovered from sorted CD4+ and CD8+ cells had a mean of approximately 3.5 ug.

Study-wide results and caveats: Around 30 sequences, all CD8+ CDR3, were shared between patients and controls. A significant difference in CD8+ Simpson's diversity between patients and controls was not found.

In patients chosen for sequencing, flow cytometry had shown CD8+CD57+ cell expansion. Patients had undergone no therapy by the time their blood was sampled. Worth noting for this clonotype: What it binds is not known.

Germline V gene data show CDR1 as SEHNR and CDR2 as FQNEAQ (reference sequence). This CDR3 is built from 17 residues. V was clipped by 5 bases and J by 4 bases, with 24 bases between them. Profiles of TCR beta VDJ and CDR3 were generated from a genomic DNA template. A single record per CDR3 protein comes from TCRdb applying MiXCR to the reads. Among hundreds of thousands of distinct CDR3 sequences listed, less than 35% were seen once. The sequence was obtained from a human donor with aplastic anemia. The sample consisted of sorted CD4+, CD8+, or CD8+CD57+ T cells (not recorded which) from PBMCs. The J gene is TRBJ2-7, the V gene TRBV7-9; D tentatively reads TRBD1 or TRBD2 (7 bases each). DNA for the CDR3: TGTGCCAGCAGCCAAGGAAGTTCGGGGCAGGGGGGGTACGAGCAGTACTTC. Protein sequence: CASSQGSSGQGGYEQYF. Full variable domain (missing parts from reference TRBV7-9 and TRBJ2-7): DTGVSQNPRHKITKRGQNVTFRCDPISEHNRLYWYRQTLGQGPEFLTYFQNEAQLEKSRLLSDRFSAERPKGSFSTLEIQRTEQGDSAMYLCASSQGSSGQGGYEQYFGPGTRLTVT.